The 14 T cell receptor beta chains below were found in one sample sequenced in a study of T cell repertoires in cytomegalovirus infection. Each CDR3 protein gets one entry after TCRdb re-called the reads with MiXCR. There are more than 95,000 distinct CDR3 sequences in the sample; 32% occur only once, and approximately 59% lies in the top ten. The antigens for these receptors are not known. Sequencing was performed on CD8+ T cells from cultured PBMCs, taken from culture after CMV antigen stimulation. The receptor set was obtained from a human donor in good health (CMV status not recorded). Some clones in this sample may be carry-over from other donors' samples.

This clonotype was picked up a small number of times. The CDR3 loop is CASSPDVRGTLRETQYF. As DNA, the CDR3 is TGTGCCAGCAGCCCAGACGTGAGGGGCACCCTCCGAGAGACCCAGTACTTC. V usage is TRBV4-2 and J usage is TRBJ2-5; D is possibly TRBD1 or TRBD2 (5 bases each). The V gene lost 4 bases and the J gene lost 4 bases, with 22 bases spanning the gap. CDR1 is LGHNA and CDR2 is YNFKEQ in the germline V gene. This CDR3 is 17 amino acids long.

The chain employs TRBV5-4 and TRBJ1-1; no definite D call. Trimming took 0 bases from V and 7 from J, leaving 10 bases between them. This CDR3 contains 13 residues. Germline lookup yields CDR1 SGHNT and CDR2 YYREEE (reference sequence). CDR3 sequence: CASSLVGRDEAFF. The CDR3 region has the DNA TGTGCCAGCAGCTTGGTAGGTCGGGATGAAGCTTTCTTT.

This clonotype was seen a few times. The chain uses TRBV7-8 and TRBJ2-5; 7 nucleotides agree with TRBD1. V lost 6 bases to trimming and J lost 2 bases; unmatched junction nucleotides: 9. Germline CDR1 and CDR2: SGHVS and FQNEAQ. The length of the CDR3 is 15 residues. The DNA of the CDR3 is TGTGCCAGCAGACAACGTACAGGGGCACAAGAGACCCAGTACTTC. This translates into CASRQRTGAQETQYF.

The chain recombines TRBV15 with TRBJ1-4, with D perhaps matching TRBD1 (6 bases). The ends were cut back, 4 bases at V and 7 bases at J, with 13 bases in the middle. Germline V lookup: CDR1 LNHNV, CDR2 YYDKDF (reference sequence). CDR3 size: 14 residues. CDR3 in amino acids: CATSIRGWGEKLFF. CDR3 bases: TGTGCCACCAGCATCAGGGGCTGGGGTGAAAAACTGTTTTTT.

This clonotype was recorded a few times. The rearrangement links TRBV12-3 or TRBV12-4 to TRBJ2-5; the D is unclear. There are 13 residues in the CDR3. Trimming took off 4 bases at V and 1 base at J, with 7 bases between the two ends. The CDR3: CASSSPGQETQYF. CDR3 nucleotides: TGTGCCAGCAGTTCTCCGGGCCAAGAGACCCAGTACTTC.

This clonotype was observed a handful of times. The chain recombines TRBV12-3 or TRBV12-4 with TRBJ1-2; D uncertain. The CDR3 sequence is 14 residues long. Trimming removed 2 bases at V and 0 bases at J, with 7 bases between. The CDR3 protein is CASSLLMSNYGYTF. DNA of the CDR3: TGTGCCAGCAGTTTACTTATGTCTAACTATGGCTACACCTTC.

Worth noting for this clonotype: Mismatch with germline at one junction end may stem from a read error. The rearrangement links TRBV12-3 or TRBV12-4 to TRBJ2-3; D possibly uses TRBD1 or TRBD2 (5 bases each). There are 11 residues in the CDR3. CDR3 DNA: TGTGCCAGCAGTCTAGGGGACGCGCCCGATTTT. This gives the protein CASSLGDAPDF.

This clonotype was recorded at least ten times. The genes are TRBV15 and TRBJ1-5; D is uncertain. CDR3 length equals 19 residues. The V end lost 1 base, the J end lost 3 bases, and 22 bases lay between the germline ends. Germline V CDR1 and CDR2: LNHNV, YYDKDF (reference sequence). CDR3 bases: TGTGCCACCAGCAGAGTCTCGGTTTTACCGGTACAGAACAATCAGCCCCAGCATTTT. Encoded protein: CATSRVSVLPVQNNQPQHF. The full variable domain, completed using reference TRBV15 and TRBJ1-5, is DAMVIQNPRYQVTQFGKPVTLSCSQTLNHNVMYWYQQKSSQAPKLLFHYYDKDFNNEADTPDNFQSRRPNTSFCFLDIRSPGLGDTAMYLCATSRVSVLPVQNNQPQHFGDGTRLSIL.

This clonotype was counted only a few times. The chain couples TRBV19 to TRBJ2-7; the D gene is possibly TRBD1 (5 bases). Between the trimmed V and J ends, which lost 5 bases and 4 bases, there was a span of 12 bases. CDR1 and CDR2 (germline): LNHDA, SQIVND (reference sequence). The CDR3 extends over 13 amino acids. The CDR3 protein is CASSGQGRYEQYF. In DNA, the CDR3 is TGTGCCAGTAGTGGCCAGGGCAGGTACGAGCAGTACTTC.

CDR3 nucleotide sequence: TGTGCCAGTAGTATCACTCTCTCCCTGAGTGAGCAGTACTTC. Translation: CASSITLSLSEQYF. This chain joins TRBV19 and TRBJ2-7; D not resolved. Germline loops: CDR1 LNHDA, CDR2 SQIVND (reference sequence). The length of the CDR3 is 14 residues. The V end was cut by 3 bases, the J end by 7 bases, with 16 bases between.

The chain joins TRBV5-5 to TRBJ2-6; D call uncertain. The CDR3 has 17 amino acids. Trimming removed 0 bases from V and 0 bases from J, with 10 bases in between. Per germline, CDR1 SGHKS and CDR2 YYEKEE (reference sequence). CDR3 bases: TGTGCCAGCAGCTTGGAAGGCAGGATCTCTGGGGCCAACGTCCTGACTTTC. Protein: CASSLEGRISGANVLTF.

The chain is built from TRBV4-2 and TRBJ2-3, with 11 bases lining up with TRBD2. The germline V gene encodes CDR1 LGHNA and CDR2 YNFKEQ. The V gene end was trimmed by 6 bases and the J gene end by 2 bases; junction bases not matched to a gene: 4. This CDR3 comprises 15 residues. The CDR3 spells CASRPSGGFTDTQYF. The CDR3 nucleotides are TGTGCCAGCAGGCCTAGCGGGGGGTTCACAGATACGCAGTATTTT.

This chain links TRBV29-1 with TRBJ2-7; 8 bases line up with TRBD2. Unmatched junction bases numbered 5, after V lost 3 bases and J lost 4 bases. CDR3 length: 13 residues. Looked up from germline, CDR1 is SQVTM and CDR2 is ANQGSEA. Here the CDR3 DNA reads TGCAGCGTTGATCTAGCGGGCGGGTACGAGCAGTACTTC. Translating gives CSVDLAGGYEQYF.

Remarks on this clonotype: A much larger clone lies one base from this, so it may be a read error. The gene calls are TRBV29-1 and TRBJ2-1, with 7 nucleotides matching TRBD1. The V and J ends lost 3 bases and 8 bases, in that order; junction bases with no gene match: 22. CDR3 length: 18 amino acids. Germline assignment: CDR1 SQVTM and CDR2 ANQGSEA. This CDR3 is CSVDKTVAETGMTDEQFF. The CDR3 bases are TGCAGCGTTGACAAAACGGTGGCGGAGACAGGGATGACGGATGAGCAGTTCTTC.